This TCR beta chain was found in a study of radiation and T cells in renal cell carcinoma. Broader study findings: Irradiated tumors held more dominant CDR3 motifs than control tumors. Irradiated tumors had higher TCR clonality than control tumors.

The treatment denotes: treatment-naive control, cytoreductive nephrectomy. Treatment-naive patients without radiation supplied the control tumors at nephrectomy. Control tumors came from several females and over 9 males, aged roughly 40 to 82. The CDR3 sequence is 12 residues long. Germline CDR1 SGHTA, CDR2 FQGNSA. Trimming cost V 4 bases and J 0 bases, with 0 bases left between them. Details on this clone: What it binds is unknown.

Profiled with immunoSEQ multiplex PCR; TCRdb holds only in-frame clones, not every one. The table has about 18,000 clones, roughly 60% seen once; the top ten hold roughly 30%. The sequence was collected from a man between 50 and 59 years old with renal cell carcinoma. This rearrangement joins TRBV7-2 to TRBJ2-2; D gene uncertain. This material consisted of tumor tissue, taken from a patient whose treatment was nephrectomy without radiotherapy. Here the CDR3 reads CASSSNTGELFF. The DNA of the CDR3 is TGTGCCAGCAGCTCGAACACCGGGGAGCTGTTTTTT.